Listed below are T cell receptor beta chains from one sample, sequenced in a study of spatial heterogeneity in lung cancer. TCRdb processed the 5' RACE reads anew with MiXCR; each CDR3 protein has one entry. The sample lists more than 65,000 distinct CDR3 sequences; around 12% were seen once. The sequenced sample was PBMCs, obtained at surgery. These receptors originate from a male donor with early-stage non-small cell lung cancer. Both conserved end residues are trimmed from each CDR3. The size of a clone is reported for some rows only, either as once, few or many, or as a class for expanded clones.

v_call: TRBV4-1
clone_size: many
j_call: TRBJ2-7
cdr3_aa: ASSQELAGGSSYEQY

v_call: TRBV7-9
clone_size: .
j_call: TRBJ2-5
cdr3_aa: ASSFPPGETQY

v_call: TRBV2
clone_size: .
j_call: TRBJ2-1
cdr3_aa: ASSESRRTSEQF

v_call: TRBV10-2
clone_size: .
j_call: TRBJ2-1
cdr3_aa: ASMRKRDAEQF

v_call: TRBV28
clone_size: .
j_call: TRBJ2-3
cdr3_aa: ASSSPRLAGVPDTQY

v_call: TRBV5-4
clone_size: .
j_call: TRBJ2-5
cdr3_aa: ASSPRGPSLVQETQY

v_call: TRBV12-3/TRBV12-4
clone_size: few
j_call: TRBJ2-2
cdr3_aa: ASSTSPPGNTGELF

v_call: TRBV19
clone_size: .
j_call: TRBJ1-2
cdr3_aa: ASSIAPDGGYGYT

v_call: TRBV11-1
clone_size: many
j_call: TRBJ2-7
cdr3_aa: ASSPGTGTYEQY

v_call: TRBV5-6
clone_size: few
j_call: TRBJ2-7
cdr3_aa: ASSLEGANEQY

v_call: TRBV7-3
clone_size: many
j_call: TRBJ2-3
cdr3_aa: ASSSGGDTQY

v_call: TRBV19
clone_size: few
j_call: TRBJ2-7
cdr3_aa: ASSIEGTGAYEQY

v_call: TRBV11-2
clone_size: many
j_call: TRBJ1-4
cdr3_aa: ASSSGTGGEKLF

v_call: TRBV12-3/TRBV12-4
clone_size: .
j_call: TRBJ2-1
cdr3_aa: ASSLPGGSKDEQF

v_call: TRBV29-1
clone_size: .
j_call: TRBJ2-5
cdr3_aa: SVPEEGQY

v_call: TRBV5-1
clone_size: .
j_call: TRBJ2-1
cdr3_aa: ASSFEDNEQF

v_call: TRBV12-3/TRBV12-4
clone_size: few
j_call: TRBJ1-1
cdr3_aa: ASSLGVKTEAF

v_call: TRBV6-1
clone_size: few
j_call: TRBJ1-1
cdr3_aa: ASSEGGTTEAF

v_call: TRBV9
clone_size: few
j_call: TRBJ2-3
cdr3_aa: ASSPRLAASTDTQY

v_call: TRBV12-3/TRBV12-4
clone_size: .
j_call: TRBJ2-3
cdr3_aa: ASSSYSLVTDTQY

v_call: TRBV24-1
clone_size: .
j_call: TRBJ2-5
cdr3_aa: ATSDGAASLQETQY

v_call: TRBV11-2
clone_size: .
j_call: TRBJ1-2
cdr3_aa: ASSPGTGHYGYT

v_call: TRBV6-2/TRBV6-3
clone_size: many
j_call: TRBJ2-1
cdr3_aa: ASTLLRSGQEQF

v_call: TRBV5-4
clone_size: .
j_call: TRBJ2-1
cdr3_aa: ASSLIGGGGNEQF

v_call: TRBV5-4
clone_size: many
j_call: TRBJ1-1
cdr3_aa: ASSRGRENTEAF

v_call: TRBV12-3/TRBV12-4
clone_size: many
j_call: TRBJ2-1
cdr3_aa: ASSFWSSGKGNEQF

v_call: TRBV29-1
clone_size: many
j_call: TRBJ2-1
cdr3_aa: SVAGSPGHNEQF

v_call: TRBV29-1
clone_size: few
j_call: TRBJ1-1
cdr3_aa: SVVDGANTEAF

v_call: TRBV3-1
clone_size: .
j_call: TRBJ1-1
cdr3_aa: ASSQAIMNTEAF

v_call: TRBV7-3
clone_size: many
j_call: TRBJ1-1
cdr3_aa: ASSLTRRDEAF

v_call: TRBV3-1
clone_size: few
j_call: TRBJ2-1
cdr3_aa: ASSQDPPGAGAGEEQF

v_call: TRBV6-5
clone_size: .
j_call: TRBJ1-2
cdr3_aa: ASSYGDQGYGYT

v_call: TRBV6-1
clone_size: .
j_call: TRBJ2-1
cdr3_aa: ASGLWREVYNEQF

v_call: TRBV6-6
clone_size: .
j_call: TRBJ1-5
cdr3_aa: ASRQGGNQPQH

v_call: TRBV6-5
clone_size: few
j_call: TRBJ2-2
cdr3_aa: ATRIGQTNTGELF

v_call: TRBV7-8
clone_size: few
j_call: TRBJ2-1
cdr3_aa: ASSLFQGNEQF

v_call: TRBV20-1
clone_size: few
j_call: TRBJ2-7
cdr3_aa: SASHGSSSYEQY

v_call: TRBV20-1
clone_size: few
j_call: TRBJ2-1
cdr3_aa: SARNLVVNEQF

v_call: TRBV4-1
clone_size: .
j_call: TRBJ1-5
cdr3_aa: ASSQGHYSNQPQH

v_call: TRBV29-1
clone_size: few
j_call: TRBJ2-2
cdr3_aa: SVAPQGAAGELF

v_call: TRBV29-1
clone_size: few
j_call: TRBJ2-2
cdr3_aa: SVALTGTGELF

v_call: TRBV12-3/TRBV12-4
clone_size: .
j_call: TRBJ2-1
cdr3_aa: ASSLEATSSYNEQF

v_call: TRBV6-5
clone_size: .
j_call: TRBJ2-7
cdr3_aa: ASSSSGQGTYEQY

v_call: TRBV30
clone_size: .
j_call: TRBJ1-2
cdr3_aa: AWNPTGVGYT

v_call: TRBV9
clone_size: .
j_call: TRBJ1-6
cdr3_aa: ASSPGDGANSPLH

v_call: TRBV5-1
clone_size: few
j_call: TRBJ2-2
cdr3_aa: ASSHGAGTGGIGELF